The 26 T cell receptor beta chains below were found in one sample sequenced in a study of T cell changes during pregnancy in multiple sclerosis. The table came from immunoSEQ multiplex PCR; TCRdb's copy has only in-frame clones and leaves some out. The sample shows about 99,000 clones, about 94% of them seen only once. This sample comprised peripheral blood, obtained after pregnancy. Source of these receptors: a female donor with multiple sclerosis, enrolled in a pregnancy study.

The chain joins TRBV4-3 to TRBJ1-5; 9 bases fit TRBD1. Germline loops: CDR1 LGHNA, CDR2 YSLEER. The V and J ends lost 1 base and 7 bases, in that order; junction bases with no gene match: 5. This CDR3 comprises 15 residues. CDR3 bases: TGCGCCAGCAGCCAAGGCGGGACAGGGAACCAGCCCCAGCATTTT. Protein product: CASSQGGTGNQPQHF.

The chain links TRBV18 to TRBJ2-1; D might be TRBD2 (7 bases). The CDR3 has 15 amino acids. The germline CDR1 and CDR2 sequences are KGHSH and LQKENI. The germline V and J ends were trimmed by 4 bases and 1 base, with 11 bases remaining between them. CDR3 loop: CASSLGGRSYNEQFF. The CDR3 DNA sequence: TGTGCCAGCTCACTCGGGGGGCGATCCTACAATGAGCAGTTCTTC.

This chain connects TRBV18 to TRBJ2-7, with TRBD1 matching over 12 bases. The germline V gene encodes CDR1 KGHSH and CDR2 LQKENI. The V gene end was trimmed by 3 bases and the J gene end by 4 bases; junction bases not matched to a gene: 1. The CDR3 covers 14 residues. CDR3 coding DNA: TGTGCCAGCTCACCGGGACAGGGGGCGTACGAGCAGTACTTC. Translating gives CASSPGQGAYEQYF.

This clone occurred once. The genes are TRBV28 and TRBJ1-1; weak D call: TRBD1 (5 bases). Germline assignment: CDR1 MDHEN and CDR2 SYDVKM. CDR3 length: 15 amino acids. Trimming left V 5 bases short and J 3 bases short, with 16 bases between. CDR3 nucleotide sequence: TGTGCCAGCAGTCCCCCCGGGGGAACTTACACTGAAGCTTTCTTT. This translates into CASSPPGGTYTEAFF.

V usage is TRBV5-1 and J usage is TRBJ2-1, with TRBD2 matching over 10 bases. The length of the CDR3 is 16 residues. Germline V gene data show CDR1 as SGHRS and CDR2 as YFSETQ. J was trimmed by 3 bases and V by 2 bases; bases with no gene match: 5. The CDR3 spells CASSFLAGGLYNEQFF. The CDR3 DNA sequence: TGCGCCAGCAGCTTCTTAGCGGGAGGACTCTACAATGAGCAGTTCTTC.

The chain employs TRBV5-6 and TRBJ2-1; the match to TRBD1 covers 10 bases. CDR3 size: 15 residues. The ends lost 4 bases at V and 7 bases at J; junction bases unmatched: 8. Germline V gene lookup returns CDR1 SGHDT and CDR2 YYEEEE. The CDR3 sequence: CASSPGTGDWNEQFF. CDR3 coding DNA: TGTGCCAGCAGCCCGGGGACAGGGGATTGGAATGAGCAGTTCTTC.

V usage is TRBV5-1 and J usage is TRBJ2-1; 10 bases fit TRBD2. Germline lookup yields CDR1 SGHRS and CDR2 YFSETQ. V lost 3 bases to trimming and J lost 6 bases; unmatched junction nucleotides: 6. This CDR3 spans 15 amino acids. In DNA form, the CDR3 reads TGCGCCAGCAGCTGGACGCTAGCGGGAGTCAATGAGCAGTTCTTC. Protein product: CASSWTLAGVNEQFF.

The sample holds a few counts of this clone. The V call is TRBV5-1, the J call TRBJ1-3, with TRBD1 matching 7 bases. Trimming took 4 bases from V and 4 from J; bases not matched to a gene: 11. The CDR3 consists of 16 residues. The germline V gene has CDR1 SGHRS and CDR2 YFSETQ. CDR3 sequence reads: CASSSTSGGEGNTIYF. The CDR3 DNA follows: TGCGCCAGCAGCAGTACCTCAGGGGGAGAAGGAAACACCATATATTTT.

This clone was observed a single time. This chain uses TRBV29-1 with TRBJ1-2; 9 bases match TRBD1. This CDR3 spans 14 amino acids. Per germline, CDR1 SQVTM and CDR2 ANQGSEA. With V trimmed by 5 bases and J by 5 bases, 9 bases remained unmatched. CDR3: CSVWTGEGAYGYTF. The CDR3 coding sequence is TGCAGCGTTTGGACAGGGGAAGGCGCTTATGGCTACACCTTC.

This clone was seen a handful of times. This sequence joins TRBV5-6 and TRBJ2-5; 8 bases align to TRBD2. With 3 bases clipped from V and 1 base from J, the junction kept 5 bases outside the gene matches. CDR3 length: 15 residues. Per the germline V gene, CDR1 is SGHDT and CDR2 is YYEEEE. CDR3 DNA: TGTGCCAGCAGCTCGTTAGCGGGACGCCAAGAGACCCAGTACTTC. This codes for CASSSLAGRQETQYF.

The rearrangement uses TRBV7-9 and TRBJ1-5, with 7 bases matching TRBD1. The CDR3 covers 19 residues. V shed 5 bases and J 6 bases; nucleotides not matched to a gene: 22. Germline V lookup: CDR1 SEHNR, CDR2 FQNEAQ (reference sequence). The CDR3 nucleotides read TGTGCCAGCAGCCACTCAAGTTTCAGAGACAGGGAAGGAGGTCAGCCCCAGCATTTT. As protein: CASSHSSFRDREGGQPQHF.

CDR3 region: CASILGTGGTDEQFF. The CDR3 nucleotides are TGCGCCAGCATATTAGGGACAGGGGGGACGGATGAGCAGTTCTTC. The gene calls are TRBV5-1 and TRBJ2-1, with 11 positions matching TRBD1. This CDR3 is built from 15 residues. The germline V gene encodes CDR1 SGHRS and CDR2 YFSETQ. V was pared by 6 bases and J by 8 bases, with 10 bases of the junction left unmatched.

In this sample, this clone turned up a few times. The rearrangement joins TRBV14 to TRBJ2-5; weak D call: TRBD2 (6 bases). This CDR3 has 16 residues. Trimming cost V 4 bases and J 2 bases, with 17 bases left between them. CDR1 and CDR2 (germline): SGHDN, FVKESK. CDR3 sequence reads: CASSLGTFWEQETQYF. The CDR3 DNA reads as TGTGCCAGCAGCCTAGGGACTTTCTGGGAGCAAGAGACCCAGTACTTC.

This sequence joins TRBV4-1 and TRBJ2-7; 7 nucleotides line up with TRBD1. The CDR3 loop spans 16 amino acids. With 1 base clipped from V and 3 bases from J, the junction kept 9 bases outside the gene matches. Germline V gene lookup returns CDR1 MGHRA and CDR2 YSYEKL. The CDR3 sequence: CASSQGGLAGGYEQYF. As DNA, the CDR3 is TGCGCCAGCAGCCAAGGAGGGTTGGCAGGGGGCTACGAGCAGTACTTC.

Notes on this clone: The same CDR3 can be traced to other DNA sequences in this sample. The V gene is TRBV5-1, the J gene TRBJ2-1; D is ambiguous. Germline CDR1 reads SGHRS; CDR2 reads YFSETQ. The CDR3 is 14 residues long. V was clipped by 1 base and J by 0 bases, with 5 bases between them. CDR3 in DNA: TGCGCCAGCAGCTTGCAGGACTCCTACAATGAGCAGTTCTTC. As protein: CASSLQDSYNEQFF.

The J gene is TRBJ1-5, the V gene TRBV16; the D gene is possibly TRBD1 (5 bases). The CDR3 is made up of 18 amino acids. V was pared by 1 base and J by 7 bases, with 23 bases between. In germline, CDR1 is KGHSY, CDR2 FQNENV. The CDR3 reads CASSQYSSGSGDGQPQHF. The CDR3 nucleotides read TGTGCCAGCAGCCAATACTCAAGTGGTTCGGGGGACGGGCAGCCCCAGCATTTT.

The rearrangement links TRBV27 to TRBJ2-7, with 7 nucleotides matching TRBD2. CDR1 and CDR2 (germline): MNHEY, SMNVEV (reference sequence). V trimming: 6 bases; J trimming: 3 bases; junction bases outside the gene matches: 2. The CDR3 loop spans 12 amino acids. The CDR3 sequence is CASRSSGYEQYF. CDR3 bases: TGTGCCAGCAGGTCTAGCGGCTACGAGCAGTACTTC.

J is TRBJ1-1 and V is TRBV6-4; unclear D gene. The length of the CDR3 is 13 residues. The V end lost 0 bases, the J end lost 2 bases, and 4 bases lay between the germline ends. Germline CDR1 and CDR2: MRHNA and SNTAGT. CDR3 bases: TGTGCCAGCAGTGACTCGTCAAACACTGAAGCTTTCTTT. Residues: CASSDSSNTEAFF.

A remark on this clone: A junction boundary mismatches the germline segment, possibly from a read error. The chain joins TRBV4-1 to TRBJ1-1; 9 bases line up with TRBD1. The CDR3 covers 15 residues. The germline V gene encodes CDR1 MGHRA and CDR2 YSYEKL. CDR3 sequence reads: CASSKEQGARTEAFF. CDR3 DNA sequence: TGCGCCAGCAGCAAAGAACAGGGGGCCAGGACTGAAGCTTTCTTT.

The chain is built from TRBV11-2 and TRBJ1-1; the D gene is possibly TRBD1 (6 bases). Trimming pared 7 bases from V and 1 base from J, leaving 13 bases between. Per the germline V gene, CDR1 is SGHAT and CDR2 is FQNNGV. The CDR3 loop spans 14 amino acids. CDR3 loop: CASNHYRENTEAFF. CDR3 nucleotide sequence: TGTGCCAGCAACCATTACAGGGAGAACACTGAAGCTTTCTTT.

The rearrangement links TRBV11-2 to TRBJ1-4; TRBD1 matches 8 bases. Germline V CDR1 and CDR2: SGHAT, FQNNGV. Trimming cost V 3 bases and J 3 bases; bases outside gene matches: 3. The CDR3 is made up of 15 amino acids. CDR3 sequence: CASSFLGQANEKLFF. In DNA, the CDR3 is TGTGCCAGCAGCTTCCTGGGACAGGCTAATGAAAAACTGTTTTTT.

The chain joins TRBV5-6 to TRBJ2-2; TRBD1 aligns across 12 bases. The V gene end was trimmed by 4 bases and the J gene end by 5 bases; junction bases not matched to a gene: 3. The CDR3 totals 15 residues. Germline-derived CDR1 and CDR2 are SGHDT and YYEEEE. For the CDR3, the DNA is TGTGCCAGCAGCCGGGACAGGGGGCTGACCGGGGAGCTGTTTTTT. This codes for CASSRDRGLTGELFF.

This sequence joins TRBV6-5 and TRBJ2-7, with a tentative D call TRBD2 (6 bases). The CDR3 runs to 13 residues. Germline CDR1 reads MNHEY; CDR2 reads SVGAGI. V lost 10 bases and J 5 bases, leaving 18 bases between the germline ends. CDR3 nucleotide sequence: TGTGCCACCCGGGGGTATGTGGGGAACGAGCAGTACTTC. Amino acid sequence: CATRGYVGNEQYF.

The CDR3 sequence is CASSSSGRGSYEQYF. The CDR3 DNA reads as TGTGCCAGCAGCTCTAGCGGGAGAGGAAGTTACGAGCAGTACTTC. The chain links TRBV7-8 to TRBJ2-7, with 10 bases lining up with TRBD2. The V gene end was trimmed by 4 bases and the J gene end by 4 bases; junction bases not matched to a gene: 7. The CDR3 contains 15 residues. Germline V CDR1 and CDR2: SGHVS, FQNEAQ. The full variable domain, rest sourced from reference TRBV7-8 and TRBJ2-7, is GAGVSQSPRYKVAKRGQDVALRCDPISGHVSLFWYQQALGQGPEFLTYFQNEAQLDKSGLPSDRFFAERPEGSVSTLKIQRTQQEDSAVYLCASSSSGRGSYEQYFGPGTRLTVT.

V usage is TRBV7-3 and J usage is TRBJ2-2; D ambiguous. Germline CDR1 and CDR2: SGHTA and FQGTGA. V was pared by 2 bases and J by 6 bases, with 4 bases between. The CDR3 runs to 12 residues. CDR3 loop: CASSLEAGELFF. DNA for the CDR3: TGTGCCAGCAGCTTAGAGGCCGGGGAGCTGTTTTTT.

The chain has TRBV21-1 and TRBJ2-1; TRBD2 reflects the table's D call only, with no check against the DNA. TRBV21-1 is a pseudogene. The CDR3 extends over 17 amino acids. CDR3 nucleotides: TGTGCCAGCAGCAAATTTCGGGCTAGCGGGGTCTACAATGAGCAGTTCTTC. Translation: CASSKFRASGVYNEQFF.